The 5 T cell receptor beta chains below come from one sample, sequenced in a study of blood T cell repertoires in COVID-19. The repertoire was sequenced with immunoSEQ multiplex PCR; TCRdb's copy has only in-frame clones and lacks some. The sample includes fewer than 200,000 clones, more than 75% of them seen just once. Sequenced input: peripheral blood. Receptor source: a woman aged 55-69 years with COVID-19, enrolled during active disease.

V is TRBV15 and J is TRBJ1-4; no clear D gene. V was pared by 0 bases and J by 3 bases, with 11 bases between. Germline CDR1 and CDR2: LNHNV and YYDKDF (reference sequence). This CDR3 has 16 residues. The CDR3 DNA reads as TGTGCCACCAGCAGAGATTACCCGTCGGCTAATGAAAAACTGTTTTTT. This sequence encodes CATSRDYPSANEKLFF.

This chain connects TRBV9 to TRBJ2-2; 12 nucleotides match TRBD1. Germline lookup yields CDR1 SGDLS and CDR2 YYNGEE. Losses at the gene ends were 4 bases for V and 7 bases for J; bases not matched to a gene: 14. The CDR3 is made up of 18 amino acids. CDR3: CASSSLKGDRGRGGELFF. In DNA, the CDR3 is TGTGCCAGCAGCTCATTAAAGGGGGACAGGGGGCGCGGCGGGGAGCTGTTTTTT.

The chain carries TRBV5-1 and TRBJ2-3; D might be TRBD1 (6 bases). This CDR3 is built from 16 residues. V was pared by 2 bases and J by 0 bases, with 13 bases between. The germline V gene encodes CDR1 SGHRS and CDR2 YFSETQ. The CDR3 DNA follows: TGCGCCAGCAGCTTAGAGGGGGACCCTAGCACAGATACGCAGTATTTT. Translation: CASSLEGDPSTDTQYF.

Regarding this clone: Within the sample, other DNA sequences also encode this same CDR3. The chain couples TRBV3-1 (or the pseudogene TRBV3-2) to TRBJ2-3; possibly TRBD1 for D (6 bases). V lost 1 base to trimming and J lost 2 bases, with 7 bases between them. The V gene's germline CDR1 is LGHDT and CDR2 YNNKEL (reference sequence). There are 14 residues in the CDR3. CDR3: CASSQGGPTDTQYF. Here the CDR3 DNA reads TGTGCCAGCAGCCAAGGGGGGCCCACAGATACGCAGTATTTT.

V usage is TRBV6-5 and J usage is TRBJ2-5; D perhaps matches TRBD1 (6 bases). Trimming took off 0 bases at V and 2 bases at J, with 13 bases between the two ends. From germline, CDR1 is MNHEY and CDR2 SVGAGI. This CDR3 contains 16 residues. CDR3 nucleotides: TGTGCCAGCAGTTACTCGTCGGCCGGGACACAAGAGACCCAGTACTTC. It specifies CASSYSSAGTQETQYF.